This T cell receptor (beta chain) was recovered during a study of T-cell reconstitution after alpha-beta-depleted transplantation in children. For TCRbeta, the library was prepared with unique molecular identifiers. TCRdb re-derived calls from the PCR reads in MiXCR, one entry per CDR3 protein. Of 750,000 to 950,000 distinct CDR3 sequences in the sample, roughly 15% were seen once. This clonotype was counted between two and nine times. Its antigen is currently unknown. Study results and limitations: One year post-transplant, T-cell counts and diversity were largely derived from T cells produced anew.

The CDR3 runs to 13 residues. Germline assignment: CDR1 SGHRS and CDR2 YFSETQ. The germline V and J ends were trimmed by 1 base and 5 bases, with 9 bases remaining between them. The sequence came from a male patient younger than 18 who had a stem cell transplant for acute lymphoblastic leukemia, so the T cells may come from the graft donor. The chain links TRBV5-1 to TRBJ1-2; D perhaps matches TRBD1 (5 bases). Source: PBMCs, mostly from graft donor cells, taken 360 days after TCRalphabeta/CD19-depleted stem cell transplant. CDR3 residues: CASSLLTAYGYTF. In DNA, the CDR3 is TGCGCCAGCAGCTTGTTGACAGCTTATGGCTACACCTTC. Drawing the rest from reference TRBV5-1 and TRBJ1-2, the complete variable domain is KAGVTQTPRYLIKTRGQQVTLSCSPISGHRSVSWYQQTPGQGLQFLFEYFSETQRNKGNFPGRFSGRQFSNSRSEMNVSTLELGDSALYLCASSLLTAYGYTFGSGTRLTVV.